These T cell receptor beta chains were read from a single sample in a study of blood T cell repertoires in COVID-19. Assay: immunoSEQ multiplex PCR; the TCRdb copy retains only in-frame clones and omits some. The data contain 150,000 to 200,000 clones, about 91% of them seen just once; the ten biggest clones take up 3.5% to 4.5%. The sample taken for sequencing was peripheral blood. These receptors all stem from a woman in her thirties with acute or convalescent COVID-19. The CDR3 runs from the conserved cysteine through the conserved F or W. A D gene is named only where the DNA matches it firmly. Clone size is not always given. Where it is, it says once, few, many or a class for expanded clones.

>.|TRBV11-2|TRBJ2-3|.
TGTGCCAGCAGCTTAGGTAGGAGTTTGAATACGCAGTATTTT
CASSLGRSLNTQYF
>.|TRBV19|TRBJ2-5|.
TGTGCCAGTAGTATCGAGGGAGAGACCCAGTACTTC
CASSIEGETQYF
>.|TRBV11-2|TRBJ2-1|.
TGTGCCAGCAGCCCAGGACTGTACAATGAGCAGTTCTTC
CASSPGLYNEQFF
>TRBD2|TRBV9|TRBJ2-1|.
TGTGCCAGCAGCGAAAGACTAGCGGGCGGCAATGAGCAGTTCTTC
CASSERLAGGNEQFF
>TRBD1|TRBV3-1/TRBV3-2|TRBJ1-5|.
TGTGCCAGCAGCCTGGACAGGGACCAGCCCCAGCATTTT
CASSLDRDQPQHF
>TRBD1|TRBV18|TRBJ1-6|.
TGTGCCAGCTCGCCAAACCGGGACAGCCGAGACCCCCTCCACTTT
CASSPNRDSRDPLHF
>.|TRBV2|TRBJ2-5|.
TGTGCCAGCAGTGAAGCGAGGCGGGAGACCCAGTACTTC
CASSEARRETQYF
>.|TRBV7-9|TRBJ1-1|.
TGTGCCAGCAGCTCTTATAACACTGAAGCTTTCTTT
CASSSYNTEAFF
>.|TRBV28|TRBJ2-1|.
TGTGCCAGCAGTCCGCCTACCTACAATGAGCAGTTCTTC
CASSPPTYNEQFF
>TRBD2|TRBV25-1|TRBJ2-1|.
TGTGCCAGCAGTGAAGAAAACCTTGGGGGGGATGAGCAGTTCTTC
CASSEENLGGDEQFF
>.|TRBV10-3|TRBJ1-6|.
TGTGCCACGTTACCAGGGGAAAGAGGAACCCTCCACTTT
CATLPGERGTLHF
>TRBD1|TRBV6-5|TRBJ2-3|.
TGTGCCAGCAGCCGGGACAGGGGGGATACGCAGTATTTT
CASSRDRGDTQYF
>.|TRBV5-1|TRBJ1-2|once
TGCGCCAGCAGCTTTCAGGATAACTATGGCTACACCTTC
CASSFQDNYGYTF
>.|TRBV29-1|TRBJ1-1|.
TGCAGCGTTGCGGAGGGGAACACTGAAGCTTTCTTT
CSVAEGNTEAFF
>TRBD2|TRBV5-1|TRBJ2-1|once
TGCGCCAGCCGCGGGGCGGGAGGGTTGAATGAGCAGTTCTTC
CASRGAGGLNEQFF
>.|TRBV12-3/TRBV12-4|TRBJ2-5|.
TGTGCCAGCCACAGGGTCGGGTTAGAGACCCAGTACTTC
CASHRVGLETQYF
>.|TRBV11-1|TRBJ2-1|.
TGTGCCAGCAGCTTAGAGACACAAAGCTCCTACAATGAGCAGTTCTTC
CASSLETQSSYNEQFF
>TRBD1|TRBV5-1|TRBJ1-4|.
TGCGCCAGCAGCGGGGGGACAGGGGATGAAAAACTGTTTTTT
CASSGGTGDEKLFF
>.|TRBV6-5|TRBJ1-2|.
TGTGCCAGCAGTTTTCTCTCCTATGGCTACACCTTC
CASSFLSYGYTF
>.|TRBV7-9|TRBJ1-2|.
TGTGCCAGCAGCTTGGACGGGGTCTATGGCTACACCTTC
CASSLDGVYGYTF
>TRBD1|TRBV6-6|TRBJ1-2|.
TGTGCCAGCAGTTCGGGACAGGGCTACTATGGCTACACCTTC
CASSSGQGYYGYTF
>.|TRBV5-4|TRBJ1-1|.
TGTGCCAGCAGCTCGATACAGGGTTTAAACACTGAAGCTTTCTTT
CASSSIQGLNTEAFF
>.|TRBV6-5|TRBJ2-3|.
TGTGCCAGCAGTACCGGGACAATGACATCGCAGTATTTT
CASSTGTMTSQYF
>TRBD1|TRBV6-5|TRBJ1-6|.
TGTGCCAGCAGCAAACAGGGGCGGTATAATTCACCCCTCCACTTT
CASSKQGRYNSPLHF
>.|TRBV6-5|TRBJ2-5|.
TGTGCCACCCAGTCGGGGGGCGCGGGTGAGACCCAGTACTTC
CATQSGGAGETQYF
>.|TRBV11-3|TRBJ1-1|.
TGTGCCAGCAGCATGACAGTGAACACTGAAGCTTTCTTT
CASSMTVNTEAFF
>.|TRBV27|TRBJ1-5|once
TGTGCCAGCGGAAACGGCCTAGGCACCGGCAATCAGCCCCAGCATTTT
CASGNGLGTGNQPQHF
>.|TRBV28|TRBJ2-4|.
TGTGCCAGCAGTTTAAATCGCCGCGGGTCGATTCAGTACTTC
CASSLNRRGSIQYF
>TRBD2|TRBV29-1|TRBJ2-5|.
TGCAGCGCCTCCCTTGGGACTACCATGGAGACCCAGTACTTC
CSASLGTTMETQYF
>.|TRBV25-1|TRBJ1-1|.
TGTGCCAGCAGTCCTCAGATTGAGGGCACTGAAGCTTTCTTT
CASSPQIEGTEAFF
>TRBD1|TRBV5-1|TRBJ1-2|.
TGCGCCAGCAGCTTGGTCCCGCAGGGGGCCGGCTATGGCTACACCTTC
CASSLVPQGAGYGYTF
>TRBD2|TRBV28|TRBJ2-3|once
TGTGCCAGCAGTTTAAACCCCAGCGGGATTACAGATACGCAGTATTTT
CASSLNPSGITDTQYF
>TRBD1|TRBV14|TRBJ1-3|.
TGTGCCAGCAGCCATTTACTCGGGACAGGGAGCTCTGGAAACACCATATATTTT
CASSHLLGTGSSGNTIYF
>TRBD1|TRBV5-1|TRBJ1-1|few
TGCGCCAGCAGCACAGGGGGCACTGAAGCTTTCTTT
CASSTGGTEAFF
>TRBD2|TRBV12-3/TRBV12-4|TRBJ2-3|.
TGTGTCGGACTAGCGGGAGGAGATACGCAGTATTTT
CVGLAGGDTQYF
>.|TRBV18|TRBJ2-1|.
TGTGCCAGCTCAAGGCTCGCCACGGGGATGGGGAATGAGCAGTTCTTC
CASSRLATGMGNEQFF
>.|TRBV7-9|TRBJ1-2|.
TGTGCCAGTAGTCCGGGGTGGTACGGCACCTTC
CASSPGWYGTF
>.|TRBV5-1|TRBJ2-7|few
TGCGCCAGCAGCTTGGGGGTAGCATCGGGGGAGCAGTACTTC
CASSLGVASGEQYF
>.|TRBV19|TRBJ1-2|once
TGTGCCAGTGGGGGCTACTATGGCTACACCTTC
CASGGYYGYTF
>TRBD1|TRBV6-5|TRBJ2-7|.
TGTGCCAGCAGACGGGACAGCCCCTCCTACGAGCAGTACTTC
CASRRDSPSYEQYF
>TRBD1|TRBV2|TRBJ2-5|.
TGTGCCAGGTGGACAGGGGAAGAGACCCAGTACTTC
CARWTGEETQYF
>.|TRBV4-2|TRBJ1-2|.
TGTGCCAGCAGCCAAGGGGCAGTCTATGGCTACACCTTC
CASSQGAVYGYTF
>.|TRBV19|TRBJ2-5|.
TGTGCCAGTAGTATAGTCCCCCCATTCAGAGAGACCCAGTACTTC
CASSIVPPFRETQYF
>TRBD1|TRBV6-1|TRBJ1-5|.
TGTGCCAGCAGTGAAGCGGCAGGGGGTTTACGGGCGGGCAATCAGCCCCAGCATTTT
CASSEAAGGLRAGNQPQHF
>.|TRBV5-1|TRBJ2-5|once
TGCGCCAGCAGCCCGGGTTTTTCGTACCAAGAGACCCAGTACTTC
CASSPGFSYQETQYF
>.|TRBV7-9|TRBJ1-4|.
TGTGCCAGCAGCAAAACTGAACTGTTTTTT
CASSKTELFF
>.|TRBV21-1|TRBJ1-4|.
TGTGCCAGCAGCCTCTTAGCTAATGAAAAACTGTTTTTT
CASSLLANEKLFF
>.|TRBV5-1|TRBJ2-3|.
TGCGCCAGCAGCTTGGACTCTGCGGGGGCCAAAACAGATACGCAGTATTTT
CASSLDSAGAKTDTQYF
>TRBD2|TRBV7-2|TRBJ2-1|few
TGTGCCAGCAGCAAGCGGGACTCCTACAATGAGCAGTTCTTC
CASSKRDSYNEQFF
>.|TRBV18|TRBJ2-5|.
TGTGCCAGCTCACCGAGTCCGCAGGAAGAGACCCAGTACTTC
CASSPSPQEETQYF
>TRBD1|TRBV24-1|TRBJ1-6|.
TGTGCCACCAGTGATGACAGGGTGAATTCACCCCTCCACTTT
CATSDDRVNSPLHF